The 30 T cell receptor beta chains below all came from one sample that was sequenced in a study of shared clonotypes between healthy human individuals. Data came from immunoSEQ multiplex PCR; TCRdb stores just in-frame clones and leaves some out. This repertoire shows some 2,000,000 clones, approximately 95% found once; its top ten account for approximately 0.13%. The specimen was naive CD4+ T cells sorted from blood. This sample's subset: CD45RA+ positively selected. The receptors here all came from a man aged 18 to 30 in good health.

The V gene is TRBV7-6, the J gene TRBJ2-5, with 12 bases aligning to TRBD2. The CDR3 sequence is 18 residues long. Germline lookup yields CDR1 SGHVS and CDR2 FNYEAQ. V lost 1 base and J lost 1; bases outside the gene matches: 7. The chain's CDR3 is CASSLVETSGSAQETQYF. The CDR3 DNA reads as TGTGCCAGCAGCTTAGTGGAGACTAGCGGGAGTGCCCAAGAGACCCAGTACTTC.

The chain carries TRBV28 and TRBJ2-3; tentatively, D is TRBD1 or TRBD2 (5 bases each). The CDR3 contains 13 residues. V was pared by 10 bases and J by 2 bases, with 13 bases between. CDR1 and CDR2 (germline): MDHEN, SYDVKM. The CDR3 is CATMYGTTDTQYF. The DNA of the CDR3 is TGTGCCACCATGTACGGGACCACAGATACGCAGTATTTT.

This clone appeared a single time. Distinct nucleotide sequences in the sample also encode this CDR3. V gene TRBV5-1 combines with J gene TRBJ2-1, with D perhaps matching TRBD1 (5 bases). Germline V lookup: CDR1 SGHRS, CDR2 YFSETQ. V was cut by 4 bases and J by 0 bases, with 8 bases left in between. This CDR3 is 14 amino acids long. The CDR3: CASSLDTSYNEQFF. CDR3 in DNA: TGCGCCAGCAGCCTGGACACCTCCTACAATGAGCAGTTCTTC.

The CDR3 bases are TGTGCCAGCAGTTACCGTGGACAGGCCTATGGCTACACCTTC. Protein sequence: CASSYRGQAYGYTF. The chain links TRBV6-5 to TRBJ1-2, with TRBD1 identical over 7 bases. With V trimmed by 2 bases and J by 4 bases, 4 bases remained unmatched. Germline loops: CDR1 MNHEY, CDR2 SVGAGI. The CDR3 is made up of 14 amino acids.

The gene calls are TRBV12-5 and TRBJ2-7; 10 bases align to TRBD2. CDR1 and CDR2 from the germline V gene are LGHNT and FRNRAP. The CDR3 totals 15 residues. Trimming at V came to 0 bases and at J to 6 bases, leaving 5 bases not matched to a gene. The DNA of the CDR3 is TGTGCTAGTGGTTTGGTATCTAGCGGGAGACGCGAGCAGTACTTC. Translation: CASGLVSSGRREQYF.

V and J are TRBV6-1 and TRBJ2-5; D not certain. V was trimmed by 8 bases and J by 4 bases, leaving 14 bases between them. The CDR3 length is 13 residues. Looked up from germline, CDR1 is MNHNS and CDR2 is SASEGT. CDR3 nucleotides: TGTGCCAGCGGTAGAGCGAGAGGAGAGACCCAGTACTTC. It yields the protein CASGRARGETQYF.

Only one count was recorded for this clone. The rearrangement joins TRBV11-2 to TRBJ2-1; 9 bases agree with TRBD2. V shed 2 bases and J 4 bases; nucleotides not matched to a gene: 3. Germline V gene data show CDR1 as SGHAT and CDR2 as FQNNGV. The CDR3 runs to 15 residues. Written as DNA, the CDR3 is TGTGCCAGCAGCTTAAGACTAGCGGAATACAATGAGCAGTTCTTC. Amino acid sequence: CASSLRLAEYNEQFF.

The chain recombines TRBV4-1 with TRBJ2-1, with a weak D call TRBD1 (7 bases). Germline V gene data show CDR1 as MGHRA and CDR2 as YSYEKL. The CDR3 sequence is 14 residues long. V lost 1 base, J lost 13 bases, and 17 bases lay in between. The CDR3 loop is CASSQVGTRDSQFF. The CDR3 DNA follows: TGCGCCAGCAGCCAAGTGGGGACTCGGGACAGTCAGTTCTTC.

CDR3 loop: CASSQDPAGGHSGANVLTF. The CDR3 DNA is TGCGCCAGCAGCCAAGATCCAGCGGGGGGCCACTCTGGGGCCAACGTCCTGACTTTC. The rearrangement links TRBV4-1 to TRBJ2-6; the match to TRBD2 covers 9 bases. The CDR3 has 19 residues. After removal of 0 bases from V and 0 bases from J, the junction contained 6 bases not matched to a gene. Germline V gives CDR1 MGHRA, CDR2 YSYEKL.

The chain joins TRBV2 to TRBJ2-5, with 10 bases that match TRBD1. The germline gives CDR1 SNHLY, CDR2 FYNNEI. Trimming cost V 5 bases and J 5 bases; bases outside gene matches: 5. The CDR3 runs to 14 residues. DNA for the CDR3: TGTGCCAGCAGTTATGTGGGACAGGGGGAGACCCAGTACTTC. This codes for CASSYVGQGETQYF. The full variable domain, completed using reference TRBV2 and TRBJ2-5, is EPEVTQTPSHQVTQMGQEVILRCVPISNHLYFYWYRQILGQKVEFLVSFYNNEISEKSEIFDDQFSVERPDGSNFTLKIRSTKLEDSAMYFCASSYVGQGETQYFGPGTRLLVL.

Details on this clone: At the DNA level, this CDR3 is encoded by other sequences in the same sample as well. V usage is TRBV10-3 and J usage is TRBJ2-7; the D gene could be TRBD1 or TRBD2 (6 bases each). The CDR3 loop spans 13 amino acids. Trimming left V 2 bases short and J 2 bases short, with 7 bases between. Germline values: CDR1 ENHRY, CDR2 SYGVKD. As DNA, the CDR3 is TGTGCCATCAGTGAGGGGGGGCCCTACGAGCAGTACTTC. This codes for CAISEGGPYEQYF.

Only a few counts were recorded for this clone. The chain employs TRBV2 and TRBJ1-3; D is unclear. The germline gives CDR1 SNHLY, CDR2 FYNNEI. The CDR3 extends over 15 amino acids. The V and J ends lost 4 bases and 0 bases respectively, with 10 bases between them. Here the CDR3 DNA reads TGTGCCAGCAGTGGAGACGGGAGCTCTGGAAACACCATATATTTT. It specifies CASSGDGSSGNTIYF.

V and J are TRBV30 and TRBJ2-7; 14 bases fit TRBD2. Germline CDR1 reads GTSNPN; CDR2 reads SVGIG (reference sequence). Trimming removed 3 bases from V and 7 bases from J; junction bases left unmatched: 17. This CDR3 comprises 18 residues. The CDR3 loop is CAWRPGGLAGEESGEQYF. Written as DNA, the CDR3 is TGTGCCTGGAGACCCGGGGGACTAGCGGGAGAAGAGTCGGGGGAGCAGTACTTC.

Here the CDR3 reads CASSPPDRPAEQFF. Here the CDR3 DNA reads TGTGCCAGCAGTCCTCCCGACAGGCCGGCTGAGCAGTTCTTC. The rearrangement uses TRBV28 and TRBJ2-1; TRBD1 might be the D (6 bases). The CDR3 is 14 amino acids. Germline loops: CDR1 MDHEN, CDR2 SYDVKM. Trimming took 5 bases from V and 9 from J, leaving 17 bases between them.

V usage is TRBV10-1 and J usage is TRBJ2-3, with 7 bases matching TRBD1. There are 15 residues in the CDR3. With V trimmed by 6 bases and J by 2 bases, 8 bases remained unmatched. Germline V gene lookup returns CDR1 WNHNN and CDR2 SYGVQD (reference sequence). The CDR3 DNA reads TGCGCCAGCAGCTCCAACAGGGGATTCACAGATACGCAGTATTTT. Its translation: CASSSNRGFTDTQYF.

The rearrangement links TRBV5-1 to TRBJ2-5; D is perhaps TRBD2 (5 bases). The germline V gene has CDR1 SGHRS and CDR2 YFSETQ. This CDR3 region has 15 residues. The V gene lost 0 bases and the J gene lost 1 base, with 10 bases spanning the gap. CDR3 nucleotides: TGCGCCAGCAGCTTGGCACCGGGGTTCCAAGAGACCCAGTACTTC. Translation: CASSLAPGFQETQYF.

V usage is TRBV6-5 and J usage is TRBJ1-5; 7 positions agree with TRBD1. The CDR3 runs to 14 residues. Germline V lookup: CDR1 MNHEY, CDR2 SVGAGI. The ends lost 6 bases at V and 2 bases at J; junction bases unmatched: 4. In DNA form, the CDR3 reads TGTGCCAGCAGGCCTCAGGGGGGCAATCAGCCCCAGCATTTT. The encoded protein is CASRPQGGNQPQHF.

The chain is built from TRBV7-2 and TRBJ2-7; tentative D call: TRBD2 (6 bases). CDR1 and CDR2 (germline): SGHTA, FQGNSA. The CDR3 is made up of 13 amino acids. Trimming shortened V by 4 bases and J by 5 bases, and 12 bases separated the two germline ends. The CDR3 nucleotides read TGTGCCAGCAGCTCAACTAGCTTCGACGAGCAGTACTTC. Translating it yields CASSSTSFDEQYF.

This chain connects TRBV5-1 to TRBJ2-3; D remains unclear. The CDR3 has 13 residues. V lost 4 bases to trimming and J lost 4 bases, with 10 bases between them. CDR1 is SGHRS, CDR2 YFSETQ, per germline. The CDR3 protein is CASSTLGPDTQYF. The CDR3 DNA is TGCGCCAGCAGCACCCTGGGCCCAGATACGCAGTATTTT.

The V gene is TRBV6-6, the J gene TRBJ2-2, with 7 bases that match TRBD1. CDR3 length equals 15 residues. Germline-derived CDR1 and CDR2 are MNHNY and SVGAGI (reference sequence). The junction had 6 bases not matched to a gene; V was cut back by 8 bases and J by 0 bases. The CDR3 DNA is TGTGCCAGCCGCACCGACAGGGCGAACACCGGGGAGCTGTTTTTT. Translation: CASRTDRANTGELFF.

This sequence joins TRBV11-2 and TRBJ2-3, with D tentatively TRBD2 (6 bases). This CDR3 contains 15 residues. Per germline, CDR1 SGHAT and CDR2 FQNNGV. The V end was cut by 3 bases, the J end by 0 bases, with 10 bases between. The CDR3 nucleotides are TGTGCCAGCAGCTTTACTAGCAGTAGCACAGATACGCAGTATTTT. Translating gives CASSFTSSSTDTQYF.

This clone was observed a single time. The chain combines TRBV4-3 with TRBJ2-1, with D possibly being TRBD2 (6 bases). Germline CDR1 LGHNA, CDR2 YSLEER. V dropped 0 bases and J dropped 9 bases, with 15 bases sitting between them. There are 15 residues in the CDR3. The CDR3 region is CASSQEEPRRGEQFF. CDR3 nucleotide sequence: TGCGCCAGCAGCCAAGAAGAACCCAGGAGGGGTGAGCAGTTCTTC.

This chain links TRBV6-1 with TRBJ2-7, with 8 bases lining up with TRBD2. This CDR3 region has 15 residues. V lost 4 bases and J lost 2; bases outside the gene matches: 7. The germline CDR1 and CDR2 sequences are MNHNS and SASEGT. Here the CDR3 DNA reads TGTGCCAGCAGTGTATATAGCGGGGCCGCCTACGAGCAGTACTTC. Translating it yields CASSVYSGAAYEQYF.

The rearrangement uses TRBV4-1 and TRBJ2-7, with D perhaps TRBD1 (6 bases). Germline CDR1 MGHRA, CDR2 YSYEKL. V was shortened by 3 bases and J by 2 bases, with 11 bases between the two germline ends. The CDR3 is made up of 14 amino acids. The CDR3 DNA is TGCGCCAGCAGCCAGTCAGGGGTCACCTACGAGCAGTACTTC. Translation: CASSQSGVTYEQYF.

This clone was observed once. CDR3 in amino acids: CASSIGPGTSGKAGYNEQFF. In DNA form, the CDR3 reads TGTGCCAGTAGTATAGGACCTGGGACTAGCGGGAAGGCGGGCTACAATGAGCAGTTCTTC. The chain is built from TRBV19 and TRBJ2-1; the match to TRBD2 covers 13 bases. V shed 1 base and J 3 bases; nucleotides not matched to a gene: 12. Germline V gene data show CDR1 as LNHDA and CDR2 as SQIVND (reference sequence). This CDR3 spans 20 amino acids.

The sample holds one count of this clone. This chain joins TRBV5-1 and TRBJ2-7, with D unresolved. Germline CDR1 is SGHRS and CDR2 is YFSETQ. V lost 0 bases and J lost 0, with 7 bases in between. The CDR3 has 14 residues. The CDR3 DNA reads TGCGCCAGCAGCTTGGAGACCCCCTCCTACGAGCAGTACTTC. Protein sequence: CASSLETPSYEQYF.

The chain combines TRBV30 with TRBJ1-4, with 9 bases aligning to TRBD1. V lost 6 bases and J lost 4; bases outside the gene matches: 6. The CDR3 consists of 14 residues. Germline V gene data show CDR1 as GTSNPN and CDR2 as SVGIG (reference sequence). The CDR3 loop reads CACLRDRVNEKLFF. The CDR3 DNA sequence: TGTGCCTGTTTACGGGACAGGGTTAATGAAAAACTGTTTTTT.

The V call is TRBV30, the J call TRBJ2-1; D gene uncertain. From germline, CDR1 is GTSNPN and CDR2 SVGIG (reference sequence). The CDR3 totals 12 residues. The ends were cut back, 7 bases at V and 3 bases at J, with 10 bases in the middle. DNA of the CDR3: TGTGCCTCGTCGTTGTACTACAATGAGCAGTTCTTC. Amino acids: CASSLYYNEQFF.

This chain connects TRBV15 to TRBJ2-7; perhaps TRBD2 as D (8 bases). The V gene's germline CDR1 is LNHNV and CDR2 YYDKDF (reference sequence). The germline V and J ends were trimmed by 8 bases and 3 bases, with 17 bases remaining between them. The CDR3 contains 14 residues. CDR3: CATSQGGTSYEQYF. As DNA, the CDR3 is TGTGCCACCTCCCAGGGGGGGACTAGCTACGAGCAGTACTTC.

The gene calls are TRBV6-5 and TRBJ1-5; D not resolved. Germline CDR1 and CDR2: MNHEY and SVGAGI. V shed 7 bases and J shed 0 bases, with 10 bases lying between them. The CDR3 is 14 residues long. The CDR3: CASKSVYSNQPQHF. Written as DNA, the CDR3 is TGTGCCAGCAAGTCAGTCTATAGCAATCAGCCCCAGCATTTT.